One sample yielded the 9 T cell receptor beta chains listed below, sequenced in a study of T cell responses to AZD1222 COVID-19 vaccine. Using immunoSEQ multiplex PCR, the repertoire was profiled, and TCRdb retains in-frame clones only, with some absent. The sample has fewer than 120,000 clones; about 85% are singletons. The source was peripheral blood, collected on day 0 of AZD1222 vaccination. Every receptor here comes from an adult in good health.

The chain joins TRBV7-2 to TRBJ2-2, with D possibly matching TRBD1 (7 bases). The V end lost 3 bases, the J end lost 5 bases, and 10 bases lay between the germline ends. The germline CDR1 and CDR2 sequences are SGHTA and FQGNSA. The CDR3 is made up of 14 amino acids. The CDR3 is CASSFQGGTGELFF. The CDR3 nucleotides read TGTGCCAGCAGCTTTCAGGGGGGAACCGGGGAGCTGTTTTTT.

The chain combines TRBV6-2 or TRBV6-3 with TRBJ1-5, with D possibly matching TRBD1 (5 bases). Trimming left V 6 bases short and J 11 bases short, with 17 bases between. Germline-derived CDR1 and CDR2 are MNHEY and SVGEGT. CDR3 length equals 13 residues. CDR3 residues: CASSPPGVKAQHF. DNA for the CDR3: TGTGCCAGCAGCCCCCCGGGGGTCAAGGCCCAGCATTTT.

The rearrangement uses TRBV11-2 and TRBJ1-3; TRBD1 agrees at 11 bases. The V and J ends lost 5 bases and 2 bases, in that order; junction bases with no gene match: 8. The V gene's germline CDR1 is SGHAT and CDR2 FQNNGV. The CDR3 spans 17 residues. The CDR3 region is CASSPSDRGRAGNTIYF. For the CDR3, the DNA is TGTGCCAGCAGCCCGTCGGACAGGGGGCGGGCTGGAAACACCATATATTTT.

The chain uses TRBV11-2 and TRBJ2-7; 11 bases fit TRBD2. Per the germline V gene, CDR1 is SGHAT and CDR2 is FQNNGV. The CDR3 totals 17 residues. The trim removed 8 bases at V and 4 bases at J, leaving 16 bases unmatched. The CDR3 DNA follows: TGTGCCAGCGGGTCACGGAGAATTCTAGCGGGAGGATACGAGCAGTACTTC. Translated, it gives CASGSRRILAGGYEQYF.

The chain is built from TRBV3-1 (or the pseudogene TRBV3-2) and TRBJ1-2; a possible D gene is TRBD1 (5 bases). Germline V gene data show CDR1 as LGHDT and CDR2 as YNNKEL (reference sequence). With 4 bases removed from V and 6 bases from J, the gap between germline ends came to 9 bases. The CDR3 extends over 12 amino acids. The CDR3 DNA reads as TGTGCCAGCAGCCTGGGGCACAATGGCTACACCTTC. It yields the protein CASSLGHNGYTF.

This chain joins TRBV10-1 and TRBJ1-6, with a weak D call TRBD1 (6 bases). Deletions cut 6 bases from V and 0 bases from J, with 9 bases between. Germline CDR1 and CDR2: WNHNN and SYGVQD (reference sequence). CDR3 length: 15 amino acids. The CDR3 DNA follows: TGCGCCAGCAGCCGGGACAACTCCTATAATTCACCCCTCCACTTT. This codes for CASSRDNSYNSPLHF.

This sequence joins TRBV5-1 and TRBJ2-7; D perhaps matches TRBD2 (6 bases). V gave up 0 bases and J gave up 2 bases, with 15 bases separating them. The CDR3 length is 16 residues. Per the germline V gene, CDR1 is SGHRS and CDR2 is YFSETQ. The CDR3: CASSLAGGSDTYEQYF. The CDR3 bases are TGCGCCAGCAGCTTGGCCGGAGGGTCGGATACCTACGAGCAGTACTTC.

The V and J genes are TRBV27 and TRBJ2-3; TRBD2 is a possible D gene (7 bases). Germline V gives CDR1 MNHEY, CDR2 SMNVEV (reference sequence). The CDR3 runs 15 residues. V was trimmed by 4 bases and J by 2 bases, leaving 13 bases between them. In DNA, the CDR3 is TGTGCCAGCAGTTCCGAGGGGGGGGTCACAGATACGCAGTATTTT. Residues: CASSSEGGVTDTQYF.

The chain uses TRBV7-5 and TRBJ2-7. TRBV7-5 is a pseudogene segment. The CDR3 length is 21 residues. CDR3 loop: CARSLEFVLVRTRSLRIEQYF. In DNA form, the CDR3 reads TGTGCCAGAAGCTTAGAATTCGTTTTAGTCAGGACGCGGAGCCTACGGATCGAGCAGTACTTC.